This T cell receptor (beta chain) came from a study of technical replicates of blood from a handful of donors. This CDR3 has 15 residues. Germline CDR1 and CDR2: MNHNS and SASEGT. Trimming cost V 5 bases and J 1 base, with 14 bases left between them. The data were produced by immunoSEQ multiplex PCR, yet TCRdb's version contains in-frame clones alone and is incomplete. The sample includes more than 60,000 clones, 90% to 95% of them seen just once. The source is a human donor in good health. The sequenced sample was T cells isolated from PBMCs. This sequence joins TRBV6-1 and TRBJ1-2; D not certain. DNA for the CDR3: TGTGCCAGCAGTCAAGAGGACTCACTTAACTATGGCTACACCTTC. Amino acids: CASSQEDSLNYGYTF.